This T cell receptor (beta chain) was observed in a study of blood T cell repertoires in COVID-19. This CDR3 region has 14 residues. V gave up 2 bases and J gave up 5 bases, with 12 bases separating them. Germline V gene sequence: CDR1 SGHTA, CDR2 FQGNSA. TCRdb keeps only in-frame clones here, not all; method: immunoSEQ multiplex PCR. The repertoire holds around 18,000 clones, with 77% as singletons. Sequenced material: peripheral blood. J is TRBJ1-1 and V is TRBV7-2, with D possibly being TRBD1 (5 bases). The sequence was obtained from an older man with COVID-19, enrolled during active disease. The CDR3 DNA reads as TGTGCCAGCAGCTTAACAGGAGGGAGAACTGAAGCTTTCTTT. It codes for CASSLTGGRTEAFF.